Sequencing of this T cell receptor (beta chain) was carried out in a study of regulatory T cells in long-lasting Graves disease. Building the TCR beta libraries relied on iRepertoire HTBI primers, and CDR3 regions underwent Arm-PCR. TCRdb reprocessed the multiplex PCR reads with MiXCR, giving one entry per CDR3 protein. The table lists approximately 230,000 distinct CDR3 sequences, about 17% of them singletons. Time point: newly diagnosed GD, antithyroid drugs for less than 3 months. PBMC-extracted RNA yielded the TCR library. Patients hailed from an endocrinology department in Xi'an, China. This clonotype was seen at least ten times. Germline V gene lookup returns CDR1 MNHNS and CDR2 SASEGT. Trimming shortened V by 7 bases and J by 0 bases, and 13 bases separated the two germline ends. The CDR3 has 14 amino acids.

The receptor's source is a female donor with Graves disease. Source: peripheral blood mononuclear cells (PBMCs), taken at new diagnosis, from a patient treated with antithyroid drugs. J is TRBJ2-7 and V is TRBV6-1; no clear D gene. The CDR3 bases are TGTGCCAGCACCCCCCGTCCGAACTCCTACGAGCAGTACTTC. Encoded protein: CASTPRPNSYEQYF.